Each of the 10 T cell receptor beta chains below was sequenced from the same sample in a study of shared clonotypes between healthy human individuals. Repertoires were generated with immunoSEQ multiplex PCR, while TCRdb's copy carries only in-frame clones and drops some. The sample records some 2.1 million clones, over 85% being singletons. Positively selected for CCR7, the CD45RO-negative cells used as naive CD8 cells excluded terminally differentiated effector memory CD45RA+ cells. Sequenced: naive CD8+ T cells from PBMCs. The receptors were gathered from a man between 18 and 29 years old in good health. Some clones in this sample may be carry-over from other donors' samples.

Concerning this clone: Other nucleotide sequences in the sample specify the same CDR3. The J gene is TRBJ2-3, the V gene TRBV30; D is perhaps TRBD1 (6 bases). CDR1 and CDR2 from the germline V gene are GTSNPN and SVGIG (reference sequence). Between the trimmed V and J ends, which lost 0 bases and 4 bases, there was a span of 11 bases. The CDR3 sequence is 14 residues long. DNA of the CDR3: TGTGCCTGGAGTGTAGGAGCAGGGGCAGATACGCAGTATTTT. The encoded protein is CAWSVGAGADTQYF. The full variable domain, completed using reference TRBV30 and TRBJ2-3, is SQTIHQWPATLVQPVGSPLSLECTVEGTSNPNLYWYRQAAGRGLQLLFYSVGIGQISSEVPQNLSASRPQDRQFILSSKKLLLSDSGFYLCAWSVGAGADTQYFGPGTRLTVL.

The chain recombines TRBV19 with TRBJ1-1; no definite D call. The germline V gene encodes CDR1 LNHDA and CDR2 SQIVND (reference sequence). V lost 6 bases to trimming and J lost 4 bases, with 9 bases between them. The CDR3 covers 12 residues. The CDR3 region has the DNA TGTGCCAGTAGGCCTACTTCCACTGAAGCTTTCTTT. Translating gives CASRPTSTEAFF.

The chain is built from TRBV28 and TRBJ2-1; 7 bases are shared with TRBD2. CDR3 length: 18 residues. V lost 6 bases, J lost 2 bases, and 16 bases stayed unmatched. Germline CDR1 and CDR2: MDHEN and SYDVKM. In DNA form, the CDR3 reads TGTGCCAGCAGCCGCTTAAACGCCCTAGCGGACGCCTACAATGAGCAGTTCTTC. Translating gives CASSRLNALADAYNEQFF.

Concerning this clone: The same CDR3 arises from other DNA sequences in this sample as well. Written as DNA, the CDR3 is TGTGCCTGGAGCCCCCCGTTCGGGGAGCTGTTTTTT. Translated, it gives CAWSPPFGELFF. This chain links TRBV30 with TRBJ2-2; unclear D gene. Trimming stripped 3 bases from V and 7 bases from J, with 9 bases between. This CDR3 comprises 12 residues. CDR1 and CDR2 from the germline V gene are GTSNPN and SVGIG (reference sequence).

This clone was counted between two and nine times. This chain connects TRBV7-9 to TRBJ2-7; D perhaps matches TRBD1 (6 bases). This CDR3 is 16 amino acids long. Trimming took off 5 bases at V and 2 bases at J, with 19 bases between the two ends. Germline V gene data show CDR1 as SEHNR and CDR2 as FQNEAQ (reference sequence). CDR3: CASSPIGQGYPYEQYF. As DNA, the CDR3 is TGTGCCAGCAGCCCGATCGGGCAGGGGTATCCCTACGAGCAGTACTTC. Looking up the rest from reference TRBV7-9 and TRBJ2-7 gives the full variable domain: DTGVSQNPRHKITKRGQNVTFRCDPISEHNRLYWYRQTLGQGPEFLTYFQNEAQLEKSRLLSDRFSAERPKGSFSTLEIQRTEQGDSAMYLCASSPIGQGYPYEQYFGPGTRLTVT.

This chain connects TRBV11-2 to TRBJ2-5; D gene ambiguous. Trimming pared 5 bases from V and 5 bases from J, leaving 18 bases between. Germline values: CDR1 SGHAT, CDR2 FQNNGV. The CDR3 runs 15 residues. This CDR3 is CASSPTPVGSETQYF. The DNA for the CDR3 is TGTGCCAGCAGCCCGACCCCCGTGGGATCGGAGACCCAGTACTTC.

The chain is built from TRBV4-2 and TRBJ2-1; TRBD2 agrees at 8 bases. The CDR3 consists of 16 residues. The germline V gene has CDR1 LGHNA and CDR2 YNFKEQ. V dropped 2 bases and J dropped 4; count of bases not matched to a gene: 7. The CDR3 here is CASSQTSSGSYNEQFF. In DNA form, the CDR3 reads TGTGCCAGCAGCCAAACGTCTAGCGGGTCGTACAATGAGCAGTTCTTC.

The sample holds one count of this clone. V and J are TRBV9 and TRBJ2-1; TRBD2 might be the D (6 bases). The CDR3 contains 16 residues. Trimming removed 3 bases from V and 9 bases from J, with 22 bases in between. The germline gives CDR1 SGDLS, CDR2 YYNGEE. The CDR3 DNA reads TGTGCCAGCAGCGCAGAAACGGGGACTTCCTGGACTGAGCAGTTCTTC. Translating it yields CASSAETGTSWTEQFF.

The rearrangement uses TRBV9 and TRBJ1-5; 7 bases are shared with TRBD1. This CDR3 has 14 amino acids. The J segment lost 7 bases and the V segment lost 4 bases, leaving 8 bases of the junction unmatched. Germline V gene sequence: CDR1 SGDLS, CDR2 YYNGEE. The CDR3 nucleotides are TGTGCCAGCAGCTCAAGACAGGGCGGGCAGCCCCAGCATTTT. This encodes CASSSRQGGQPQHF.

The V gene is TRBV28, the J gene TRBJ2-1, with D possibly matching TRBD1 (6 bases). The CDR3 consists of 13 residues. Germline assignment: CDR1 MDHEN and CDR2 SYDVKM. Trimming took off 3 bases at V and 9 bases at J, with 12 bases between the two ends. As DNA, the CDR3 is TGTGCCAGCAGTTTCTCTTCAGGGGTTGAGCAGTTCTTC. This translates into CASSFSSGVEQFF.